This T cell receptor (beta chain) originates from a study of CD8 T cells in Susac syndrome. The multiple sclerosis control cohort comprised treatment-naive individuals presenting with stable or active relapsing-remitting disease. V was clipped by 8 bases and J by 5 bases, with 4 bases between them. Germline V gene lookup returns CDR1 KGHSH and CDR2 LQKENI. CDR3 length: 10 amino acids. The RNA input was about 0.5 to 1 ug, and it was reverse transcribed with random hexamers. TCRdb redid the calling of the immunoSEQ multiplex PCR reads with MiXCR, one entry per CDR3 protein. The data show roughly 170,000 distinct CDR3 sequences, approximately 93% seen once.

The rearrangement joins TRBV18 to TRBJ2-1; no reliable D call. Sequencing was done on a sample of CD4+ T cells from PBMCs. The clonotype originates from a human donor with multiple sclerosis. The CDR3 protein is CASRNNEQFF. The CDR3 DNA is TGTGCCAGCCGGAACAATGAGCAGTTCTTC.